The source of this TCR beta chain is a study of blood T cell repertoires in COVID-19. On the study more broadly: Italy, Spain and the United States were the sources of the convalescent and acute COVID-19 samples. Sample material is recorded as cDNA or gDNA derived from T cells, B-cell-depleted T cells, or PBMCs.

In the authors' workflow: The authors estimated nucleated cell counts from reference gene primer amplification. This table comes from immunoSEQ multiplex PCR, and its TCRdb copy is limited to in-frame clones, with some not included. V, J and clone size derive from that table, while D and trimming were established from the DNA sequence. Of 60,000 to 65,000 clones listed, around 85% are singletons. The V gene end was trimmed by 5 bases and the J gene end by 1 base; junction bases not matched to a gene: 3. Germline lookup yields CDR1 KGHDR and CDR2 SFDVKD. This CDR3 contains 14 residues. The clonotype comes from a man aged 55 to 70 with acute or convalescent COVID-19. The V gene is TRBV24-1, the J gene TRBJ1-1; 7 nucleotides line up with TRBD1. The sample was peripheral blood. The CDR3 reads CATSATGANTEAFF. The CDR3 coding sequence is TGTGCCACCAGTGCAACAGGGGCGAACACTGAAGCTTTCTTT.